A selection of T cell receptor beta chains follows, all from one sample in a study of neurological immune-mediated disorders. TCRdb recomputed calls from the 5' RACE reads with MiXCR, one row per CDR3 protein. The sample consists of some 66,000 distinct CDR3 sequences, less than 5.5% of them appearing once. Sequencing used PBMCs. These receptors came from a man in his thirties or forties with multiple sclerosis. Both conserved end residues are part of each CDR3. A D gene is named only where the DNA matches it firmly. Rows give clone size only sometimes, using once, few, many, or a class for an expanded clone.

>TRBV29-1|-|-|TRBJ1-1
TGCAGCGCCCGGGACTCAACGAACACTGAAGCTTTCTTT
CSARDSTNTEAFF
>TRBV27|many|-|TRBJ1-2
TGTGCCAGCGGGAGACAGCTCTCCGATGGCTACACCTTC
CASGRQLSDGYTF
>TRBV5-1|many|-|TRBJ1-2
TGCGCCAGCAGCCCGGAGGGGGGACCGCCCTATGGCTACACCTTC
CASSPEGGPPYGYTF
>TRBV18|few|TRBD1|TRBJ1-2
TGTGCCAGCTCAGACCGGACAGGGGCTGGCTACACCTTC
CASSDRTGAGYTF
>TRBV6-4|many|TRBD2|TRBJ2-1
TGTGCCAGCAGTGACTTCGGACTAGCGGGGGGGCCCCAGTTCTTC
CASSDFGLAGGPQFF
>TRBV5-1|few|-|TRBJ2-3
TGCGCCAGCAGCCTCCCGATTTCAAGCACAGATACGCAGTATTTT
CASSLPISSTDTQYF
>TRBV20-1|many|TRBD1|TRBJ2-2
TGCAGTGCAAGCTACAGGGGTGGAACCGGGGAGCTGTTTTTT
CSASYRGGTGELFF
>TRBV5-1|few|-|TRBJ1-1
TGCGCCAGCAGCTTGGGACAGCTCCCTTTCTTT
CASSLGQLPFF
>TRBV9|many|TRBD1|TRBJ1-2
TGTGCCAGCAGCGCCCCGACAGGGGGTACAGTATCCTATGGCTACACCTTC
CASSAPTGGTVSYGYTF
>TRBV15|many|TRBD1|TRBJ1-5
TGTGCCACCAGCCATCGGACAGGGGAGAATCAGCCCCAGCATTTT
CATSHRTGENQPQHF
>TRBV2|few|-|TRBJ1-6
TGTGCCAGCAGGGGCTCCTATAATTCACCCCTCAACTTT
CASRGSYNSPLNF
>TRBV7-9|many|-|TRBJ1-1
TGTGCCAGCAGCCAAAGGGGAACTGAAGCTTTCTTT
CASSQRGTEAFF
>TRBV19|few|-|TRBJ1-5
TGTGCCAGTAGTACCCAAGATTCGGGACAGCCCCAGCATTTT
CASSTQDSGQPQHF
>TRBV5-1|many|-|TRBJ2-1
TGCGCCAGCAGCCCTTCTCGGACCTACAATGAGCAGTTCTTC
CASSPSRTYNEQFF
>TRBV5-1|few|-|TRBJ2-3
TGCGCCAGCAGCTCAGCGGCGAGTGCAAGGGATACGCAGTATTTT
CASSSAASARDTQYF
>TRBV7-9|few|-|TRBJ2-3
TGTGCCAGCAGACCCAGGACAGCCCGATATCCAGATACGCAGTATTTT
CASRPRTARYPDTQYF
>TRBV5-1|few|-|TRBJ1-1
TGCGCCAGCAGCTTGTTTGGCCAGGAGTTGAACACTGAAGCTTTCTTT
CASSLFGQELNTEAFF
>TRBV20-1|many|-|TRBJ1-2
TGCAGTGCTAGAGATCCCGGGACCCATTATGGCTACACCTTC
CSARDPGTHYGYTF
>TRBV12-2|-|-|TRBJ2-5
TGTGCAAGTCGCTTAGCGCCTAGCGGGGGCTCCCGAGAGACCCAGTACTTC
CASRLAPSGGSRETQYF
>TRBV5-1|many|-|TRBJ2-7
TGCGCCAGCAGCTTGTCCGGAAGGTCCTACGAGCAGTACTTC
CASSLSGRSYEQYF
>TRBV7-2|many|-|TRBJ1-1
TGTGCCAGCAGCTACGGACTTTACATTGGTGAAGCTTTCTTT
CASSYGLYIGEAFF
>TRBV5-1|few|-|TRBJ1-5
TGCGCCAGCAGCCCTGACAGCCCTAATCAGCCCCAGAATTTT
CASSPDSPNQPQNF
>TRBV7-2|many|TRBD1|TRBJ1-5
TGTGCCAGCAGCTTAAGAGGGGGCTCGGGACAGCCCCAGCATTTT
CASSLRGGSGQPQHF
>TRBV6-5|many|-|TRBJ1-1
TGTGCCAGCAGTTACAACTCCCGTAGTGAAGCTTTCTTT
CASSYNSRSEAFF
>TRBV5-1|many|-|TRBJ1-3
TGCGCCAGCAGCTTGGACGGCCGAGCGACCATATATTTT
CASSLDGRATIYF
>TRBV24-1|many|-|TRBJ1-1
TGTGCCACCAGTGACCCCCGCAGTGACACTGAAGCTTTCTTT
CATSDPRSDTEAFF
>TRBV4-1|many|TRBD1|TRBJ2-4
TGCGCCAGCAGCCCTGAGGGGGCATGGGGCTGGTACTTC
CASSPEGAWGWYF
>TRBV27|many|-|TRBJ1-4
TGTGCCAGCAGTTCCCCATCAAAGCGAACTAATGAAAAACTGTTTTTT
CASSSPSKRTNEKLFF
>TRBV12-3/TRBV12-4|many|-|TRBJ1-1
TGTGCCAGCAGTTTGGGGGGAGGGAACACTGAAGCTTTCTTT
CASSLGGGNTEAFF
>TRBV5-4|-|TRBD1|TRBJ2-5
TGTGCCAGCAGCTCTGGGGACAGTCAAGAGACCCAGTACTTC
CASSSGDSQETQYF
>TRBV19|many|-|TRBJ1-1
TGTGCCAGTACCGATAGGGGGACTGAAGCTTTCTTT
CASTDRGTEAFF
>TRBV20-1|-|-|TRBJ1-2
TGCAGTGCTAGAGATGGGCAGGGGCTCTACACCTTC
CSARDGQGLYTF
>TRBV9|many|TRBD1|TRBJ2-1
TGTGCCAGCAGCGCGGGACAGGGATTATACAATGAGCAGTTCTTC
CASSAGQGLYNEQFF
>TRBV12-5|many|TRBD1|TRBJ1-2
TGTGCTAGCGGCCAGGGGGTAGGCTACACCTTC
CASGQGVGYTF
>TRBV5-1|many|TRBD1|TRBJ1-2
TGCGCCAGCAGCAACAGGGGGGCCTATGGCTACACCTTC
CASSNRGAYGYTF
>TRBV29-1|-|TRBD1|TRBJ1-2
TGCAGCTTTGGGACAGGGGAAAACTATGGCTACACCTTC
CSFGTGENYGYTF
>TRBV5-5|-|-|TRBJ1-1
TGTGCCAGCAGCTTGACATCCATGAACACTGAAGCTTTCTTT
CASSLTSMNTEAFF
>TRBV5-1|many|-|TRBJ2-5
TGCGCCAGCAGCTTTGCCAGAGGGACCCTCCAAGAGACCCAGTACTTC
CASSFARGTLQETQYF
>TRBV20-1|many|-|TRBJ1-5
TGCAGTGCTAGAGATCATGGGGGGTTTAATCAGCCCCAGCATTTT
CSARDHGGFNQPQHF
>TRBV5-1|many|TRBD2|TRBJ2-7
TGCGCCAGCAGCTCCCGGGGGGGACCGAGCTCCTACGAGCAGTACTTC
CASSSRGGPSSYEQYF
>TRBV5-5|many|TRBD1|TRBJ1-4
TGTGCCAGCAGCCGGACAGGGGACGAAAAACTGTTTTTT
CASSRTGDEKLFF
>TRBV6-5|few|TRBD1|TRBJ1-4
TGTGCCAGCAGTTACTCCTGGACAGGGTGGGACGAAAAACTGTTTTTT
CASSYSWTGWDEKLFF
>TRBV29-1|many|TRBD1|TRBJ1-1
TGCAGCGCATCCCGGGACAGAGGCACTGAAGCTTTCTTT
CSASRDRGTEAFF
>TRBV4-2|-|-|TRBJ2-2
TGTGCCAGCAGCCAAGTCGGGTTGGGGTCCGGGCGTGGCACCGGGGAGCTGTTTTTT
CASSQVGLGSGRGTGELFF
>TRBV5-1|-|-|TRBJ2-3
TGCGCCAGCAGTTCCCAGGGTGACACAGATACGCAGTATTTT
CASSSQGDTDTQYF
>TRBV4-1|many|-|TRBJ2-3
TGCGCCAGCAGCTCAGGACCGAGCCCCACAGATACGCAGTATTTT
CASSSGPSPTDTQYF
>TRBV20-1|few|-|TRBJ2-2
TGCAGTGCTAGCAAGGACACCGGGGAGCTGTTTTTT
CSASKDTGELFF
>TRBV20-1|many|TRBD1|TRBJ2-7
TGCAGTGCTGGCGTGACAGGGGGCGAGCAGTACTTC
CSAGVTGGEQYF
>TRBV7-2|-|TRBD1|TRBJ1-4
TGTGCCACCCAGGGGGTTGATGAGGAAAAACTGTTTTTT
CATQGVDEEKLFF
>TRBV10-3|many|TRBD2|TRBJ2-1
TGTGCCATCAGTGAGTCTACTAGCGCGAACCAGTTCTTC
CAISESTSANQFF
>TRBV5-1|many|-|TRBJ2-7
TGCGCCAGCAGCCTCTTAACCTCGCGAGGCGGCTACGAGCAGTACTTC
CASSLLTSRGGYEQYF
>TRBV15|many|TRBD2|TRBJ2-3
TGTGCCACCAGCAGTTCCCTAGCGGGGGGACACACAGATACGCAGTATTTT
CATSSSLAGGHTDTQYF
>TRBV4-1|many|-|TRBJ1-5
TGCGCCAGCAGCCCGCAGGGCCCCCCGGGGCAGCCCCAGCATTTT
CASSPQGPPGQPQHF
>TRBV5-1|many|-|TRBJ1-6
TGCGCCAGCAGCTTGGCCCTACGGTCTTATTCACCCCTCCACTTT
CASSLALRSYSPLHF
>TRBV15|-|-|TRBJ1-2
TGTGCCACCAGCAGAGCAGCAGCTAACTATGGCTACACCTTC
CATSRAAANYGYTF
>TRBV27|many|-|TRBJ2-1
TGTGCCAGCAGTCCCACAGGGAGCAATGAGCAGTTCTTC
CASSPTGSNEQFF
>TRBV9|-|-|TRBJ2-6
TGTGCCAGCAGCACGGCGGGAACAATCTCTGGGGCCAACGTCCTGACTTTC
CASSTAGTISGANVLTF
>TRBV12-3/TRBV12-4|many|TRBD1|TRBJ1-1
TGTGCCAGCAGTAGAGCAGGGGGCACTGAAGCTTTCTTT
CASSRAGGTEAFF
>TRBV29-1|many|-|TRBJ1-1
TGCAGCGCCTATCCGGGGGCGATGAACACTGAAGCTTTCTTT
CSAYPGAMNTEAFF
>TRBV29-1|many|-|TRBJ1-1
TGCAGCGTCCTCAAGGGGTCTGAAGCTTTCTTT
CSVLKGSEAFF